Here is one T cell receptor (beta chain) with its context. The record originates from a study of blood T cell repertoires in COVID-19. Overall study: T cells, B-cell-depleted T cells, or PBMCs supplied cDNA or gDNA.

Measured with immunoSEQ multiplex PCR; TCRdb has only the in-frame clones, and not every one. The sample contains fewer than 75,000 clones, roughly nine tenths of which appear only once. CDR3 length: 14 amino acids. CDR1 and CDR2 from the germline V gene are KGHSH and LQKENI. The trim removed 4 bases at V and 5 bases at J, leaving 6 bases unmatched. The J gene is TRBJ1-1, the V gene TRBV18; 8 bases line up with TRBD1. The sequence derives from a man at least 80 years old with acute or convalescent COVID-19. Input material: peripheral blood. The CDR3 sequence: CASSLTGGGTEAFF. The CDR3, as DNA: TGTGCCAGCTCACTAACAGGGGGTGGTACTGAAGCTTTCTTT.